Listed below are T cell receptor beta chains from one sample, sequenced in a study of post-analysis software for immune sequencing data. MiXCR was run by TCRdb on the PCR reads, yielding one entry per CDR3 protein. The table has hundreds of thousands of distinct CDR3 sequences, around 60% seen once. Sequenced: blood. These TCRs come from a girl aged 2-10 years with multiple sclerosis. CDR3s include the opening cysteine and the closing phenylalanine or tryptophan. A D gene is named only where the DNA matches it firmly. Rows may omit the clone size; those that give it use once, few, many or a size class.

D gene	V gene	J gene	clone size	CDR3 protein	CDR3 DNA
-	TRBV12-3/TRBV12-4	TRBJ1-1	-	CASSLGGLGREAFF	TGTGCCAGCAGCCTCGGGGGCTTGGGTCGAGAAGCTTTCTTT
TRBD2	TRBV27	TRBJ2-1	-	CASRPQPGLALHEQFF	TGTGCCAGCAGACCTCAACCGGGACTAGCGTTACATGAGCAGTTCTTC
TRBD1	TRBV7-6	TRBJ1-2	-	CASSLADRDGRGYTF	TGTGCCAGCAGCTTAGCGGACAGGGACGGTCGGGGCTACACCTTC
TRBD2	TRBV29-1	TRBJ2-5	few	CSVPAGGPETQYF	TGCAGCGTTCCAGCGGGGGGGCCTGAGACCCAGTACTTC
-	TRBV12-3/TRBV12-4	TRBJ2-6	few	CASSYYGYRNYLSGANVLTF	TGTGCCAGCAGCTACTATGGGTACAGGAATTATCTCTCTGGGGCCAACGTCCTGACTTTC
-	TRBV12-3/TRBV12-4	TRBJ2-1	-	CASSPPPGEQFF	TGTGCCAGCAGTCCGCCCCCGGGTGAGCAGTTCTTC
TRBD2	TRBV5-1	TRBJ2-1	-	CASSLAAGGMDEQFF	TGCGCCAGCAGCTTGGCAGCGGGAGGGATGGATGAGCAGTTCTTC
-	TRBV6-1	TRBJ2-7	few	CAASVGADPYEQYF	TGTGCCGCGAGCGTGGGGGCGGACCCCTACGAGCAGTACTTC
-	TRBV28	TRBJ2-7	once	CASSSDLQSSYEQYF	TGTGCCAGCAGTTCCGACCTACAGAGCTCCTACGAGCAGTACTTC
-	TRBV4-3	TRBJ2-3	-	CASSQADGFTDTQYF	TGCGCCAGCAGCCAAGCGGACGGGTTCACAGATACGCAGTATTTT
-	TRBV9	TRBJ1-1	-	CASSVGMGTEAFF	TGTGCCAGCAGCGTAGGTATGGGCACTGAAGCTTTCTTT
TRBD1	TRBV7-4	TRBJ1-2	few	CASSLGTGGNGYTF	TGTGCCAGCAGCTTAGGGACAGGGGGCAATGGCTACACCTTC
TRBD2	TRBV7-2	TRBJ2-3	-	CASSLERGGRDTQYF	TGTGCCAGCAGCTTGGAGCGGGGGGGCCGCGATACGCAGTATTTT
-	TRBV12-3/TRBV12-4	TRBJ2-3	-	CASSFEGNTDTQYF	TGTGCCAGCAGTTTTGAAGGGAATACAGATACGCAGTATTTT
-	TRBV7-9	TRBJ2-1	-	CASSPLSEQFF	TGTGCCAGCAGCCCTTTAAGTGAGCAGTTCTTC
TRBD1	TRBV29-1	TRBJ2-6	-	CSVEIGQGSGANVLTF	TGCAGCGTTGAAATAGGACAGGGGAGCGGGGCCAACGTCCTGACTTTC
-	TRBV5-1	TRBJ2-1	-	CASSLDRVGQFF	TGCGCCAGCAGCTTGGACAGGGTCGGGCAGTTCTTC
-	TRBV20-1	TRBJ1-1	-	CSADLGFLNTEAFF	TGCAGTGCCGACCTGGGATTTTTGAACACTGAAGCTTTCTTT
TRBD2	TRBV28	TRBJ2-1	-	CASSPSGRSYNEQFF	TGTGCCAGCAGTCCGAGCGGGAGATCCTACAATGAGCAGTTCTTC
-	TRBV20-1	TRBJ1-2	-	CSARSGVTYGYTF	TGCAGTGCTAGATCTGGAGTTACCTATGGCTACACCTTC
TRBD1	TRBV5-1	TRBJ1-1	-	CASSRDRGPEAFF	TGCGCCAGCAGCCGGGACAGGGGGCCTGAAGCTTTCTTT
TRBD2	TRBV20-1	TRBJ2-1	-	CSASVLAGGSDEQFF	TGCAGTGCTAGCGTCCTAGCGGGAGGGTCGGATGAGCAGTTCTTC
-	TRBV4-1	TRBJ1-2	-	CASSQGYLGTPYGYTF	TGCGCCAGCAGCCAAGGATACCTCGGGACCCCCTATGGCTACACCTTC
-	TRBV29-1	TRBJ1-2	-	CSVEEPVFGGYTF	TGCAGCGTTGAAGAGCCCGTCTTCGGTGGCTACACCTTC
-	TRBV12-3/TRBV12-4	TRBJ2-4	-	CASSPDGNIQYF	TGTGCCAGCAGTCCAGACGGGAACATTCAGTACTTC
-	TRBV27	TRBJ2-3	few	CASRPPSTDTQYF	TGTGCCAGCAGGCCCCCTAGCACAGATACGCAGTATTTT
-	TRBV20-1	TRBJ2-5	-	CSASWDQETQYF	TGCAGTGCTAGTTGGGACCAAGAGACCCAGTACTTC
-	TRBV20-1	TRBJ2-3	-	CSARDFDADTQYF	TGCAGTGCTAGAGATTTCGACGCAGATACGCAGTATTTT
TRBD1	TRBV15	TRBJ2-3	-	CATSRRTGVDTQYF	TGTGCCACCAGCAGACGGACAGGGGTAGATACGCAGTATTTT
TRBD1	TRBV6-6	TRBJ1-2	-	CASSSGTGQTYGYTF	TGTGCCAGCAGTTCCGGGACAGGGCAAACTTATGGCTACACCTTC
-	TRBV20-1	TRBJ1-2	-	CSASTRHYGYTF	TGCAGTGCTAGCACCAGGCACTATGGCTACACCTTC
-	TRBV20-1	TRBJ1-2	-	CSARDGANYGYTF	TGCAGTGCTAGGGATGGGGCAAACTATGGCTACACCTTC
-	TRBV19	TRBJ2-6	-	CASNYPSGSGANVLTF	TGTGCCAGTAATTATCCCTCCGGCTCTGGGGCCAACGTCCTGACTTTC
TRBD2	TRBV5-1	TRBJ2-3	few	CASSLGSAGGSTDTQYF	TGCGCCAGCAGCTTGGGGTCGGCGGGGGGGAGCACAGATACGCAGTATTTT
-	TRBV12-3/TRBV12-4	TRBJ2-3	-	CASRTGQGGDTQYF	TGTGCCAGCAGGACTGGGCAGGGAGGAGATACGCAGTATTTT
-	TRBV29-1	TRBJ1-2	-	CSVEGGFGGTNYGYTF	TGCAGCGTTGAGGGGGGTTTCGGCGGAACTAACTATGGCTACACCTTC
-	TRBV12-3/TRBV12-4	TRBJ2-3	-	CASSLGVQSQLADTQYF	TGTGCCAGCAGTTTGGGCGTACAGAGTCAACTAGCAGATACGCAGTATTTT
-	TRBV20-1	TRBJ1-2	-	CSAATDIYGYTF	TGCAGTGCCGCGACAGATATCTATGGCTACACCTTC
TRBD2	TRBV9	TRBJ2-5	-	CASSARPSGYNEQYF	TGTGCCAGCAGCGCCCGACCTAGCGGGTACAATGAGCAGTACTTC
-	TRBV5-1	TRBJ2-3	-	CASSRDEYTDTQYF	TGCGCCAGCAGCCGGGACGAGTACACAGATACGCAGTATTTT
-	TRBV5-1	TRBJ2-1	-	CASSLGLILNNEQFF	TGCGCCAGCAGCCTAGGACTAATTTTAAACAATGAGCAGTTCTTC
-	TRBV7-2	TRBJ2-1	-	CASRDRDLSNEQFF	TGTGCCAGCAGAGATCGGGACCTATCCAATGAGCAGTTCTTC
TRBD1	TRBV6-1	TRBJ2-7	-	CASSEAEGTGGYEQYF	TGTGCCAGCAGTGAAGCGGAGGGGACAGGGGGCTACGAGCAGTACTTC
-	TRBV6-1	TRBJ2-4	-	CASSDGRVLLLIQYF	TGTGCCAGCAGTGATGGCCGAGTACTACTACTGATTCAGTACTTC
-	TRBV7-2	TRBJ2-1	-	CASSLHRNEQFF	TGTGCCAGCAGCCTACACCGAAATGAGCAGTTCTTC
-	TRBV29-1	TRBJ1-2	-	CSVEDRTPIYGYTF	TGCAGCGTTGAAGATCGGACGCCTATCTATGGCTACACCTTC
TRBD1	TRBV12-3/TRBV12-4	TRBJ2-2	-	CASSLRRGLNGELFF	TGTGCCAGCAGCCTTCGCAGGGGGCTCAACGGGGAGCTGTTTTTT
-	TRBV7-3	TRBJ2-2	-	CASSTAKAGELFF	TGTGCCAGCAGTACCGCCAAGGCCGGGGAGCTGTTTTTT
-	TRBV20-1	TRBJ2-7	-	CSTRTTAYEQYF	TGCAGTACCAGAACGACAGCCTACGAGCAGTACTTC
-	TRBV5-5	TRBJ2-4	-	CASSPRGPGVVKNIQYF	TGTGCCAGCAGCCCTCGGGGCCCGGGAGTGGTCAAAAACATTCAGTACTTC